This T cell receptor beta chain was observed in a study of shared clonotypes between healthy human individuals. Study background: Each donor contributed plates that comprised three CD4 naive, three CD4 memory, two CD8 naive and one CD8 memory. Study findings and constraints: Clonotype sharing among the donors was expected to vary with sequencing depth. Among the subsets, naive ones generally showed larger estimated richness than memory ones.

A remark on this clone: The antigen is undetermined.

This CDR3 contains 13 residues. Germline V gene lookup returns CDR1 SGDLS and CDR2 YYNGEE. Trimming removed 2 bases from V and 3 bases from J, with 8 bases in between. Selected positively for CCR7 and CD45RO-negative, naive CD8 cells excluded terminally differentiated effector memory CD45RA+ cells. Authors' methods: ImmunoSEQ only sent back junction sequences with no quality scores, so filtering was done differently. Produced via immunoSEQ multiplex PCR; TCRdb's table is partial and in-frame only. That table is the source of V, J and clone size, and D and trimming were worked out from the DNA. The sample lists about 2.1 million clones; around 93% were seen once.

This TCR was sampled from a man aged 18 to 30 in good health. Some clones in this sample may be carry-over from other donors' samples. Sequencing was performed on naive CD8+ T cells from PBMCs. The chain uses TRBV9 and TRBJ1-1; D is undetermined. In DNA, the CDR3 is TGTGCCAGCAGCGTCCGACCGGACACTGAAGCTTTCTTT. Translated: CASSVRPDTEAFF.